Shown below are 22 T cell receptor beta chains from a single sample sequenced in a study of control samples from healthy donors and cancer patients. TCRdb's table, derived via immunoSEQ multiplex PCR, lists solely in-frame clones and lacks some. The data contain about 180,000 clones, around 90% of them singletons. The sequenced sample was blood. The receptors here all came from a woman aged 50 to 60 in good health.

The chain has TRBV5-1 and TRBJ2-2, with 9 bases identical to TRBD2. Unmatched junction bases numbered 4, after V lost 4 bases and J lost 0 bases. There are 16 residues in the CDR3. Germline values: CDR1 SGHRS, CDR2 YFSETQ. CDR3 in DNA: TGCGCCAGCAGCCCGGGACTAGCCTCGAACACCGGGGAGCTGTTTTTT. This sequence encodes CASSPGLASNTGELFF.

The gene calls are TRBV28 and TRBJ1-4; D is unresolved. Trimming left V 6 bases short and J 0 bases short, with 8 bases between. The CDR3 loop spans 14 amino acids. Germline lookup yields CDR1 MDHEN and CDR2 SYDVKM. CDR3 in DNA: TGTGCCAGCAGGCGCGCCTCAACTAATGAAAAACTGTTTTTT. Translated, it gives CASRRASTNEKLFF. Filled out from reference TRBV28 and TRBJ1-4, the complete variable domain reads DVKVTQSSRYLVKRTGEKVFLECVQDMDHENMFWYRQDPGLGLRLIYFSYDVKMKEKGDIPEGYSVSREKKERFSLILESASTNQTSMYLCASRRASTNEKLFFGSGTQLSVL.

The rearrangement uses TRBV6-2 or TRBV6-3 and TRBJ2-2, with D unclear. Trimming shortened V by 0 bases and J by 0 bases, and 11 bases separated the two germline ends. The CDR3 has 17 residues. Looked up from germline, CDR1 is MNHEY and CDR2 is SVGEGT. CDR3 amino acids: CASSYSSTRTNTGELFF. As DNA, the CDR3 is TGTGCCAGCAGTTACTCGTCCACCCGCACGAACACCGGGGAGCTGTTTTTT.

The table lists this clone with a few counts. The gene calls are TRBV5-4 and TRBJ2-1; TRBD2 matches at 11 bases. In germline, CDR1 is SGHNT, CDR2 YYREEE (reference sequence). V lost 4 bases to trimming and J lost 5 bases; unmatched junction nucleotides: 2. This CDR3 is 14 amino acids long. DNA for the CDR3: TGTGCCAGCAGCCTAGCGGGGGGAAACAATGAGCAGTTCTTC. The encoded protein is CASSLAGGNNEQFF.

In nucleotides, the CDR3 is TGCGCCAGCGGGCGGGTCGGGGCCACCCAAGAGACCCAGTACTTC. Translating it yields CASGRVGATQETQYF. V gene TRBV5-1 combines with J gene TRBJ2-5, with D possibly called TRBD1 or TRBD2 (5 bases each). Looked up from germline, CDR1 is SGHRS and CDR2 is YFSETQ. This CDR3 contains 15 residues. Trimming pared 7 bases from V and 1 base from J, leaving 17 bases between.

The V call is TRBV24-1, the J call TRBJ2-3; 16 bases align to TRBD2. The CDR3 length is 18 residues. From germline, CDR1 is KGHDR and CDR2 SFDVKD. Trimming took 4 bases from V and 0 from J; bases not matched to a gene: 3. The CDR3 region is CATSDPGLAGGSTDTQYF. Written as DNA, the CDR3 is TGTGCCACCAGTGACCCGGGACTAGCGGGAGGGAGCACAGATACGCAGTATTTT.

This clone was recorded a few times. The chain recombines TRBV7-9 with TRBJ2-7, with 9 bases matching TRBD2. The CDR3 totals 16 residues. Germline values: CDR1 SEHNR, CDR2 FQNEAQ (reference sequence). V was clipped by 4 bases and J by 3 bases; unmatched bases: 10. This chain's CDR3 is CASSSLAGASHYEQYF. In nucleotides, the CDR3 is TGTGCCAGCAGCTCTTTAGCGGGGGCTTCCCACTACGAGCAGTACTTC.

This rearrangement joins TRBV9 to TRBJ1-1; TRBD1 is a possible D gene (5 bases). Trimming stripped 4 bases from V and 5 bases from J, with 12 bases between. Germline CDR1 and CDR2: SGDLS and YYNGEE. The length of the CDR3 is 13 residues. CDR3 protein: CASSLGGGTEAFF. CDR3 bases: TGTGCCAGCAGCCTCGGGGGAGGGACTGAAGCTTTCTTT. The variable domain in full, with the rest retrieved from reference TRBV9 and TRBJ1-1, is DSGVTQTPKHLITATGQRVTLRCSPRSGDLSVYWYQQSLDQGLQFLIQYYNGEERAKGNILERFSAQQFPDLHSELNLSSLELGDSALYFCASSLGGGTEAFFGQGTRLTVV.

The chain links TRBV21-1 to TRBJ2-3; TRBD1, the table's D call, lacks a check against the DNA. TRBV21-1 is labeled a pseudogene. The CDR3 is 15 residues long. The CDR3 sequence is CASSIRHLSSDTQYF. The CDR3 nucleotides read TGTGCCAGCAGCATCCGACACCTTTCTTCAGATACGCAGTATTTT.

V and J are TRBV6-5 and TRBJ2-5; unclear D gene. Germline V gene data show CDR1 as MNHEY and CDR2 as SVGAGI. The CDR3 runs to 13 residues. V lost 9 bases and J lost 1, with 12 bases in between. CDR3 protein: CAREYRFQETQYF. The CDR3, as DNA: TGTGCCAGGGAATACAGATTCCAAGAGACCCAGTACTTC.

V is TRBV5-4 and J is TRBJ2-2; 7 bases match TRBD2. The junction had 7 bases not matched to a gene; V was cut back by 0 bases and J by 5 bases. Germline loops: CDR1 SGHNT, CDR2 YYREEE (reference sequence). The CDR3 length is 16 residues. The chain's CDR3 is CASSLAGGSATGELFF. DNA of the CDR3: TGTGCCAGCAGCTTGGCAGGCGGGAGTGCTACCGGGGAGCTGTTTTTT.

V gene TRBV9 combines with J gene TRBJ1-1, with TRBD1 identical over 9 bases. The ends lost 3 bases at V and 12 bases at J; junction bases unmatched: 12. The CDR3 contains 14 residues. Germline lookup yields CDR1 SGDLS and CDR2 YYNGEE. The chain's CDR3 is CASSADRGSSITFF. The CDR3 DNA reads TGTGCCAGCAGCGCGGACAGGGGATCTTCGATTACTTTCTTT.

Concerning this clone itself: One base away lies a much larger clone, so this may be a sequencing read error. Other DNA sequences from this sample encode an identical CDR3 as well. This CDR3 is CASRWGAGQPQHF. As DNA, the CDR3 is TGTGCCAGCAGATGGGGGGCGGGGCAGCCTCAGCATTTT. The chain uses TRBV2 and TRBJ1-5; D perhaps matches TRBD1 (6 bases). This CDR3 comprises 13 residues. Germline-derived CDR1 and CDR2 are SNHLY and FYNNEI.

The table lists this clone with a count of one. V gene TRBV4-1 combines with J gene TRBJ2-5, with 7 bases fitting TRBD2. J gave up 2 bases and V 4 bases, and 22 bases lay outside the gene matches. The CDR3 consists of 20 residues. Germline loops: CDR1 MGHRA, CDR2 YSYEKL. The CDR3 here is CASSPRWRLGGGGAQETQYF. The CDR3 DNA is TGCGCCAGCAGCCCCCGATGGCGTCTGGGCGGGGGAGGAGCACAAGAGACCCAGTACTTC.

The rearrangement uses TRBV6-2 or TRBV6-3 and TRBJ1-2; D is ambiguous. V was shortened by 6 bases and J by 8 bases, with 16 bases between the two germline ends. Germline loops: CDR1 MNHEY, CDR2 SVGEGT. The CDR3 sequence is 13 residues long. DNA for the CDR3: TGTGCCAGCAGGCCTGGCTTTGTCGCGGGCTACACCTTC. Translating it yields CASRPGFVAGYTF.

The chain is built from TRBV19 and TRBJ2-7; perhaps TRBD2 as D (5 bases). Trimming stripped 6 bases from V and 3 bases from J, with 12 bases between. CDR3 length equals 13 residues. CDR1 and CDR2 (germline): LNHDA, SQIVND (reference sequence). CDR3 amino acids: CASSAAGGYEQYF. The CDR3 region has the DNA TGTGCCAGTAGCGCTGCGGGCGGCTACGAGCAGTACTTC.

This clone was observed a single time. J is TRBJ2-5 and V is TRBV5-6, with 9 bases aligning to TRBD1. V lost 0 bases to trimming and J lost 5 bases; unmatched junction nucleotides: 5. The CDR3 sequence is 15 residues long. Germline lookup yields CDR1 SGHDT and CDR2 YYEEEE. CDR3 loop: CASSLGQGGGETQYF. The CDR3 DNA sequence: TGTGCCAGCAGCTTGGGACAGGGGGGAGGTGAGACCCAGTACTTC.

The chain has TRBV29-1 and TRBJ1-1; D is undetermined. This CDR3 region has 13 residues. The V gene's germline CDR1 is SQVTM and CDR2 ANQGSEA. V dropped 5 bases and J dropped 1 base, with 11 bases sitting between them. The CDR3: CSVSGSPNTEAFF. CDR3 nucleotides: TGCAGCGTTTCGGGCAGCCCGAACACTGAAGCTTTCTTT.

The chain carries TRBV19 and TRBJ1-2, with D perhaps matching TRBD1 (5 bases). V was shortened by 8 bases and J by 6 bases, with 16 bases between the two germline ends. Germline V lookup: CDR1 LNHDA, CDR2 SQIVND (reference sequence). The CDR3 sequence is 13 residues long. The CDR3 DNA sequence: TGTGCCAGTTCTGACAACCCGGGGCATGGCTACACCTTC. This gives the protein CASSDNPGHGYTF.

V and J are TRBV2 and TRBJ2-2; a weak D match, TRBD1 (5 bases). Trimming took off 7 bases at V and 0 bases at J, with 9 bases between the two ends. The germline CDR1 and CDR2 sequences are SNHLY and FYNNEI. This CDR3 region has 14 residues. CDR3 region: CASKQGSNTGELFF. Written as DNA, the CDR3 is TGTGCCAGCAAGCAGGGCTCGAACACCGGGGAGCTGTTTTTT.

The chain couples TRBV6-5 to TRBJ2-6; D might be TRBD2 (5 bases). V lost 1 base, J lost 3 bases, and 10 bases lay in between. This CDR3 is built from 16 residues. Germline assignment: CDR1 MNHEY and CDR2 SVGAGI. As DNA, the CDR3 is TGTGCCAGCAGTTACTATACGGGAAGTGGGGCCAACGTCCTGACTTTC. It codes for CASSYYTGSGANVLTF.

The chain links TRBV24-1 to TRBJ2-2, with 7 positions matching TRBD1. After removal of 12 bases from V and 1 base from J, the junction contained 4 bases not matched to a gene. CDR3 size: 13 residues. The germline V gene has CDR1 KGHDR and CDR2 SFDVKD. The CDR3 spells CAVGTENTGELFF. In DNA, the CDR3 is TGTGCCGTAGGGACAGAGAACACCGGGGAGCTGTTTTTT.